This TCR beta chain was retrieved from a study of CD8 T cells in ankylosing spondylitis (dated by TCRdb to 2015 to 2018). Background for the entire study: The study set out to find disease-linked TCR variants by profiling T cell receptor beta repertoires in ankylosing spondylitis patients and healthy donors. In total, the full study cohort was made up of about 110 healthy donors and 25 or so ankylosing spondylitis patients. Peripheral blood was sampled, and synovial fluid was also collected from ankylosing spondylitis patients.

As for this clonotype: What antigen it recognizes has not been identified. No qualities accompany the bases; no much larger clone lies one base away.

TCRdb shows the sequencer as Illumina HiSeq 2500. TCR beta libraries were prepared by quantitative 5'-RACE with molecular barcodes. For the original study's pipeline: Disease-linked TCR variants were identified with a new computational method built on a probabilistic model of VDJ rearrangement. TCRdb redid the processing of the public reads, applying fastp at Q25 and MiXCR, and retained in-frame beta chains. Rows matching on CDR3 protein sequence are summarized as one entry with the most common DNA and genes. The V and J calls and clone size are TCRdb's, not the authors'. This sample has hundreds of thousands of distinct CDR3 sequences in its table, and about 24% of those were observed once. The ten most abundant clones make up roughly 1% of the sample. From cysteine to phenylalanine, the CDR3 is 12 amino acids long. Just the 36-base CDR3 DNA is kept, in frame starting at base 1. From the germline V gene (reference sequence), CDR1 is LNHDA and CDR2 is SQIVND. The V and J ends are trimmed by 5 bases and 5 bases, leaving 6 bases between them.

What the authors observed across the whole study: The disease-linked clones were reported as significantly enriched in matched synovial fluid samples from ankylosing spondylitis patients. Blood from ankylosing spondylitis patients appeared to be characterized by a TCR beta motif made up of about 8 highly homologous amino acid variants. Some motif variants had previously been reported in the synovial fluid and blood of reactive arthritis patients, which suggests shared mechanisms of disease initiation. A CD8+ phenotype was shown by the disease-linked clones, which were found at relatively low frequencies in peripheral blood.

The rearranged chain carries TRBV19 and TRBJ2-2; the D gene is unclear. The receptor's source is a male donor with ankylosing spondylitis. Sequencing input: blood, either unsorted or a sorted T cell fraction (not recorded which). DNA sequence: TGTGCCAGTAGTGAAAGGACCGGGGAGCTGTTTTTT. Translated, this is CASSERTGELFF.